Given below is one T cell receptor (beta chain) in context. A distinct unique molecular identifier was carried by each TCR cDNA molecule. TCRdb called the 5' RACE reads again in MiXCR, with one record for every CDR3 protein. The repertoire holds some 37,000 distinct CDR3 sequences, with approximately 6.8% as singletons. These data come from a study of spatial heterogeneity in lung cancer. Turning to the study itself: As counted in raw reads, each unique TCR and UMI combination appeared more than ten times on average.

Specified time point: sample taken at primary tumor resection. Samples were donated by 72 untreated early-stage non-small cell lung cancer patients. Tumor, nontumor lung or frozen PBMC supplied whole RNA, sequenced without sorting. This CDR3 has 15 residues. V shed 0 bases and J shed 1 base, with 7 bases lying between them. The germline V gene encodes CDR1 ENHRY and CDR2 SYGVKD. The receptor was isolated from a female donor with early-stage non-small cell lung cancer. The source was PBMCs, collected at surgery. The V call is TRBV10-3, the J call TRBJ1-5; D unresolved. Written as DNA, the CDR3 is TGTGCCATCAGTGAGTCGACTCTCAGCAATCAGCCCCAGCATTTT. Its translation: CAISESTLSNQPQHF.